This TCR beta chain originates from a study of blood T cell repertoires in COVID-19. About the research overall: T cells, B-cell-depleted T cells, or PBMCs supplied cDNA or gDNA.

The V and J ends lost 2 bases and 3 bases respectively, with 2 bases between them. CDR1 SNHLY and CDR2 FYNNEI come from the germline V gene. There are 11 residues in the CDR3. Some clones are missing from TCRdb's copy, which holds only in-frame ones; the method was immunoSEQ multiplex PCR. The data contain tens of thousands of clones, 85% to 90% of them singletons. Sequenced sample: peripheral blood. This receptor was taken from a man aged 70-80 years with acute or convalescent COVID-19. The rearrangement links TRBV2 to TRBJ2-7; D gene unclear. For the CDR3, the DNA is TGTGCCAGCAGTGAACTCTACGAGCAGTACTTC. Amino acids: CASSELYEQYF. Complete variable domain (other parts from reference TRBV2 and TRBJ2-7): EPEVTQTPSHQVTQMGQEVILRCVPISNHLYFYWYRQILGQKVEFLVSFYNNEISEKSEIFDDQFSVERPDGSNFTLKIRSTKLEDSAMYFCASSELYEQYFGPGTRLTVT.